The 3 T cell receptor beta chains below all came from one sample that was sequenced in a study of OX40 agonist ivuxolimab in advanced cancers. Some clones are missing from TCRdb's copy, which holds only in-frame ones; the method was immunoSEQ multiplex PCR. The repertoire has 70,000 to 75,000 clones, roughly 80% of them found once; the top ten carry approximately 5.6%. The specimen was CD4+ or CD8+ T cells sorted from blood, collected in a trial of the OX40 agonist ivuxolimab. Source of these receptors: an adult with an advanced solid tumor such as melanoma, head and neck, liver or kidney cancer.

This sequence joins TRBV14 and TRBJ2-3; TRBD2 aligns across 8 bases. The CDR3 has 19 amino acids. Trimming took 3 bases from V and 0 from J; bases not matched to a gene: 14. Germline assignment: CDR1 SGHDN and CDR2 FVKESK. The CDR3: CASSHGRRGALSSTDTQYF. As DNA, the CDR3 is TGTGCCAGCAGCCACGGTCGGCGGGGGGCCCTTTCTAGCACAGATACGCAGTATTTT.

This sequence joins TRBV27 and TRBJ1-6; D is unclear. The CDR3 is made up of 17 amino acids. Between the trimmed V and J ends, which lost 1 base and 8 bases, there was a span of 18 bases. Germline V gene sequence: CDR1 MNHEY, CDR2 SMNVEV (reference sequence). DNA for the CDR3: TGTGCCAGCAGTTTATATGGGCGAGGACCGGCGGATTCACCCCTCCACTTT. Translated: CASSLYGRGPADSPLHF.

This rearrangement joins TRBV4-3 to TRBJ2-1, with TRBD2 identical over 7 bases. From germline, CDR1 is LGHNA and CDR2 YSLEER. With 0 bases clipped from V and 2 bases from J, the junction kept 4 bases outside the gene matches. This CDR3 spans 16 amino acids. The CDR3 sequence: CASSQDSGPPYNEQFF. The CDR3 region has the DNA TGCGCCAGCAGCCAAGATAGCGGGCCCCCCTACAATGAGCAGTTCTTC.